The next 19 T cell receptor beta chains were all read from a single sample in a study of blood T cells in healthy people across ages. Combining a sample-barcoded 5' primer with a J-beta primer mix, a second PCR ran for about 7 to 11 cycles. Each CDR3 protein is one row after TCRdb ran MiXCR on the 5' RACE reads. There are hundreds of thousands of distinct CDR3 sequences in the sample; nearly 60% occur only once, and roughly 20% lies in the top ten. Sequenced sample: blood. Every receptor here comes from a man aged 25-45 years in good health.

The CDR3 spells CASSLESRGTSLYEQYF. The CDR3 nucleotides read TGCGCCAGCAGCTTGGAATCCCGGGGAACGAGTCTCTACGAGCAGTACTTC. The chain links TRBV5-1 to TRBJ2-7; TRBD2 is a possible D gene (5 bases). V lost 0 bases, J lost 3 bases, and 19 bases lay in between. CDR3 size: 17 residues. CDR1 and CDR2 from the germline V gene are SGHRS and YFSETQ.

The CDR3 loop reads CATNGLLRGEQYF. The CDR3 DNA reads as TGTGCCACCAACGGACTTCTAAGGGGCGAGCAGTACTTC. This chain uses TRBV6-2 or TRBV6-3 with TRBJ2-7; D tentatively fits TRBD1 or TRBD2 (5 bases each). The CDR3 runs to 13 residues. Germline CDR1 MNHEY, CDR2 SVGEGT. Trimming left V 10 bases short and J 6 bases short, with 19 bases between.

This clonotype was observed a handful of times. The rearrangement uses TRBV7-2 and TRBJ2-7, with TRBD2 matching 13 bases. CDR3 length: 17 residues. Germline lookup yields CDR1 SGHTA and CDR2 FQGNSA. Trimming cost V 5 bases and J 2 bases; bases outside gene matches: 9. The CDR3 DNA reads as TGTGCCAGCAGCCCTGCCGTACTAGCGGGAGGGGCCTACGAGCAGTACTTC. As protein: CASSPAVLAGGAYEQYF.

The V and J genes are TRBV6-2 or TRBV6-3 and TRBJ2-1; the match to TRBD2 covers 9 bases. This CDR3 contains 16 residues. The germline V gene has CDR1 MNHEY and CDR2 SVGEGT. The J segment lost 6 bases and the V segment lost 2 bases, leaving 8 bases of the junction unmatched. CDR3 bases: TGTGCCAGCAGTTACCCTATAGGGACTAGCACCAATGAGCAGTTCTTC. Encoded protein: CASSYPIGTSTNEQFF.

This clonotype was counted once. The rearrangement uses TRBV7-9 and TRBJ2-5; D is possibly TRBD1 (6 bases). TRBJ2-7 explains the end of the DNA better; the J call may be wrong. The CDR3 totals 13 residues. CDR1 and CDR2 (germline): SEHNR, FQNEAQ (reference sequence). The CDR3 DNA is TGTGCCAGCAGCTGGACAGTTTCAAACGAGCAGTACTTC. This codes for CASSWTVSNEQYF.

This chain uses TRBV7-2 with TRBJ2-3, with unresolved D. The CDR3 is 15 residues long. Germline values: CDR1 SGHTA, CDR2 FQGNSA. Trimming took 3 bases from V and 6 from J, leaving 16 bases between them. In DNA form, the CDR3 reads TGTGCCAGCAGCTTTCTCAGCGCATCGGCGGATACGCAGTATTTT. The encoded protein is CASSFLSASADTQYF.

The V and J genes are TRBV9 and TRBJ1-2; D may be TRBD1 (5 bases). This CDR3 region has 14 residues. V lost 0 bases, J lost 1 base, and 7 bases lay in between. Per the germline V gene, CDR1 is SGDLS and CDR2 is YYNGEE. CDR3 sequence: CASSVEQVNYGYTF. The CDR3 DNA reads as TGTGCCAGCAGCGTAGAACAGGTTAACTATGGCTACACCTTC.

The rearrangement uses TRBV20-1 and TRBJ2-7, with 13 bases lining up with TRBD2. Germline V gives CDR1 DFQATT, CDR2 SNEGSKA (reference sequence). This CDR3 is 18 amino acids long. With 6 bases clipped from V and 7 bases from J, the junction kept 21 bases outside the gene matches. CDR3 loop: CSAITLGLAGVVNNEQYF. CDR3 bases: TGCAGTGCCATCACACTTGGACTAGCGGGAGTTGTCAACAATGAGCAGTACTTC.

Only a few counts were recorded for this clonotype. The rearrangement uses TRBV5-5 and TRBJ2-1; the D gene is possibly TRBD2 (6 bases). From germline, CDR1 is SGHKS and CDR2 YYEKEE (reference sequence). Trimming took off 3 bases at V and 0 bases at J, with 10 bases between the two ends. This CDR3 contains 15 residues. The CDR3 protein is CASSSGLSSYNEQFF. DNA for the CDR3: TGTGCCAGCAGCTCGGGACTGAGCTCCTACAATGAGCAGTTCTTC.

The chain employs TRBV3-1 and TRBJ2-4; D might be TRBD2 (5 bases). The J call could be wrong; TRBJ2-5 is a better fit for the DNA end. The CDR3 is made up of 17 amino acids. Germline CDR1 and CDR2: LGHDT and YNNKEL (reference sequence). The CDR3, as DNA: TGTGCCAGCAGCCAACAGGCGGGCCAGCGGTTCCAAGAGACCCAGTACTTC. Protein sequence: CASSQQAGQRFQETQYF.

This clonotype was seen once. This chain links TRBV6-1 with TRBJ1-5; D is unclear. V shed 7 bases and J shed 5 bases, with 12 bases lying between them. The CDR3 contains 13 residues. Germline V gene data show CDR1 as MNHNS and CDR2 as SASEGT. DNA for the CDR3: TGTGCCAGCAAGACAAGGAAAGATCAGCCCCAGCATTTT. Translated: CASKTRKDQPQHF.

This clonotype was counted ten times or more. V usage is TRBV20-1 and J usage is TRBJ2-1, with TRBD2 matching 14 bases. CDR1 and CDR2 (germline): DFQATT, SNEGSKA (reference sequence). This CDR3 has 15 residues. The trim removed 3 bases at V and 9 bases at J, leaving 7 bases unmatched. The CDR3 is CSASRLAGGRGEQFF. CDR3 DNA: TGCAGTGCTAGTAGACTAGCGGGAGGGCGGGGTGAGCAGTTCTTC.

The chain employs TRBV7-2 and TRBJ2-1; D is uncertain. The CDR3 covers 15 residues. Germline assignment: CDR1 SGHTA and CDR2 FQGNSA. Trimming cost V 5 bases and J 5 bases, with 16 bases left between them. CDR3 in amino acids: CASSVQLLRDNEQFF. The DNA for the CDR3 is TGTGCCAGCAGCGTTCAACTCCTCCGGGACAATGAGCAGTTCTTC. Drawing the rest from reference TRBV7-2 and TRBJ2-1, the complete variable domain is GAGVSQSPSNKVTEKGKDVELRCDPISGHTALYWYRQSLGQGLEFLIYFQGNSAPDKSGLPSDRFSAERTGGSVSTLTIQRTQQEDSAVYLCASSVQLLRDNEQFFGPGTRLTVL.

The V and J genes are TRBV4-2 and TRBJ2-1; the match to TRBD2 covers 9 bases. V lost 2 bases and J lost 8; bases outside the gene matches: 13. The CDR3 covers 17 residues. Germline CDR1 LGHNA, CDR2 YNFKEQ. CDR3 in DNA: TGTGCCAGCAGCCAATCCCCTGGCGGGGGGGCCGGGCATGAGCAGTTCTTC. Encoded protein: CASSQSPGGGAGHEQFF.

The chain couples TRBV18 to TRBJ2-1; either TRBD1 or TRBD2 may supply D (6 bases each). Trimming shortened V by 4 bases and J by 8 bases, and 9 bases separated the two germline ends. CDR1 is KGHSH, CDR2 LQKENI, per germline. The CDR3 is made up of 12 amino acids. The DNA for the CDR3 is TGTGCCAGCTCACAGGGGGAGGATGAGCAGTTCTTC. Amino acid sequence: CASSQGEDEQFF.

V and J are TRBV7-2 and TRBJ2-3; TRBD2 aligns across 8 bases. J was trimmed by 3 bases and V by 5 bases; bases with no gene match: 10. Germline CDR1 is SGHTA and CDR2 is FQGNSA. The CDR3 spans 16 residues. CDR3 protein: CASSSSGNPRTDTQYF. The CDR3 DNA follows: TGTGCCAGCAGCAGTAGCGGGAACCCTAGGACAGATACGCAGTATTTT.

The chain couples TRBV7-8 to TRBJ2-3; 7 bases match TRBD2. This CDR3 region has 16 residues. Unmatched junction bases numbered 11, after V lost 5 bases and J lost 3 bases. Germline CDR1 reads SGHVS; CDR2 reads FQNEAQ. The CDR3 coding sequence is TGTGCCAGCAGCCCCAGGATGGCGGGAGTTACAGATACGCAGTATTTT. The encoded protein is CASSPRMAGVTDTQYF.

The table lists this clonotype with many counts. One end of the junction is discordant with germline, which a read error may explain. This sequence joins TRBV4-3 and TRBJ2-1; D gene ambiguous. The CDR3 sequence is 12 residues long. Germline V CDR1 and CDR2: LGHNA, YSLEER. The CDR3 loop reads CASSQGRNEQFF. The CDR3 DNA reads TGTGCCAGCAGCCAAGGGCGGAATGAGCAGTTCTTC.

This clonotype showed up just a few times. The J gene is TRBJ2-4, the V gene TRBV7-2; no clear D. The V gene's germline CDR1 is SGHTA and CDR2 FQGNSA. V gave up 5 bases and J gave up 9 bases, with 23 bases separating them. CDR3 length: 16 residues. The CDR3, as DNA: TGTGCCAGCAGCCCTCCCCCCGGGTCAAAAAATTTCATTCAGTACTTC. Translating gives CASSPPPGSKNFIQYF.